Below, 14 T cell receptor beta chains from the same sample are listed, as sequenced in a study of T cell responses to AZD1222 COVID-19 vaccine. Some clones are missing from TCRdb's copy, which holds only in-frame ones; the method was immunoSEQ multiplex PCR. Of about 120,000 clones in the sample, roughly 87% were seen once. The source material was peripheral blood, sampled 28 days after the second AZD1222 dose. The receptors here all came from an adult who received the AZD1222 COVID-19 vaccine.

The rearrangement joins TRBV5-6 to TRBJ1-2, with D possibly being TRBD1 (5 bases). The CDR3 sequence is 15 residues long. Germline loops: CDR1 SGHDT, CDR2 YYEEEE. Trimming cost V 4 bases and J 2 bases, with 15 bases left between them. The CDR3 region has the DNA TGTGCCAGCAGCCAGGGAGGAGGCAGGAACTATGGCTACACCTTC. Residues: CASSQGGGRNYGYTF.

V is TRBV6-2 or TRBV6-3 and J is TRBJ1-4; tentative D call: TRBD1 (5 bases). The CDR3 totals 13 residues. Germline V gives CDR1 MNHEY, CDR2 SVGEGT. Between the trimmed V and J ends, which lost 6 bases and 7 bases, there was a span of 12 bases. CDR3 bases: TGTGCCAGCAGCAGGGACCTGGCTGAAAAACTGTTTTTT. This gives the protein CASSRDLAEKLFF.

The CDR3 DNA reads as TGTGCCAGCAGCTTAGAAGAGAGGTCTGAAAAACTGTTTTTT. It encodes CASSLEERSEKLFF. The genes are TRBV7-9 and TRBJ1-4; D is uncertain. Germline values: CDR1 SEHNR, CDR2 FQNEAQ (reference sequence). The CDR3 is made up of 14 amino acids. Trimming left V 1 base short and J 7 bases short, with 10 bases between. The whole variable domain, remainder taken from reference TRBV7-9 and TRBJ1-4, is DTGVSQNPRHKITKRGQNVTFRCDPISEHNRLYWYRQTLGQGPEFLTYFQNEAQLEKSRLLSDRFSAERPKGSFSTLEIQRTEQGDSAMYLCASSLEERSEKLFFGSGTQLSVL.

The DNA of the CDR3 is TGTGCCAGTTCCTCCGACTATGAGACCCAGTACTTC. Translating gives CASSSDYETQYF. The chain has TRBV28 and TRBJ2-5; maybe TRBD2 (5 bases). Germline loops: CDR1 MDHEN, CDR2 SYDVKM. This CDR3 region has 12 residues. V lost 9 bases to trimming and J lost 5 bases, with 13 bases between them. The entire variable domain, with the rest obtained from reference TRBV28 and TRBJ2-5, is as follows: DVKVTQSSRYLVKRTGEKVFLECVQDMDHENMFWYRQDPGLGLRLIYFSYDVKMKEKGDIPEGYSVSREKKERFSLILESASTNQTSMYLCASSSDYETQYFGPGTRLLVL.

The chain has TRBV7-2 and TRBJ2-1; 11 bases agree with TRBD2. This CDR3 has 16 residues. Germline V lookup: CDR1 SGHTA, CDR2 FQGNSA. Trimming at V came to 5 bases and at J to 4 bases, leaving 7 bases not matched to a gene. The CDR3 loop is CASSVSSGGPYNEQFF. DNA of the CDR3: TGTGCCAGCAGCGTCTCTAGCGGGGGGCCTTACAATGAGCAGTTCTTC.

The gene calls are TRBV7-9 and TRBJ1-1, with D possibly being TRBD1 (5 bases). V was clipped by 1 base and J by 3 bases, with 9 bases between them. CDR3 length: 14 residues. CDR1 is SEHNR and CDR2 is FQNEAQ in the germline V gene (reference sequence). The CDR3 DNA reads as TGTGCCAGCAGCTTAGTAGTGGGGGACACTGAAGCTTTCTTT. It codes for CASSLVVGDTEAFF. Variable domain in full (rest from reference TRBV7-9 and TRBJ1-1): DTGVSQNPRHKITKRGQNVTFRCDPISEHNRLYWYRQTLGQGPEFLTYFQNEAQLEKSRLLSDRFSAERPKGSFSTLEIQRTEQGDSAMYLCASSLVVGDTEAFFGQGTRLTVV.

This chain links TRBV7-2 with TRBJ1-2, with 9 bases fitting TRBD1. The CDR3 sequence is 15 residues long. V lost 1 base, J lost 7 bases, and 7 bases stayed unmatched. Germline values: CDR1 SGHTA, CDR2 FQGNSA. CDR3: CASSLGTGEWGGYTF. The CDR3 DNA sequence: TGTGCCAGCAGCTTAGGGACAGGGGAGTGGGGTGGCTACACCTTC. Complete variable domain (other parts from reference TRBV7-2 and TRBJ1-2): GAGVSQSPSNKVTEKGKDVELRCDPISGHTALYWYRQSLGQGLEFLIYFQGNSAPDKSGLPSDRFSAERTGGSVSTLTIQRTQQEDSAVYLCASSLGTGEWGGYTFGSGTRLTVV.

The CDR3: CASSFLGQALYGYTF. CDR3 bases: TGTGCCAGCAGTTTCTTGGGACAGGCACTCTATGGCTACACCTTC. The chain employs TRBV27 and TRBJ1-2, with 8 nucleotides matching TRBD1. CDR1 is MNHEY, CDR2 SMNVEV, per germline (reference sequence). The trim removed 3 bases at V and 4 bases at J, leaving 7 bases unmatched. This CDR3 has 15 amino acids.

The V and J genes are TRBV10-2 and TRBJ2-5, with unresolved D. V lost 5 bases to trimming and J lost 3 bases, with 4 bases between them. The CDR3 loop spans 11 amino acids. Germline V gene lookup returns CDR1 WSHSY and CDR2 SAAADI. CDR3 region: CASSLEETQYF. As DNA, the CDR3 is TGCGCCAGCAGTTTAGAAGAGACCCAGTACTTC.

The V call is TRBV6-5, the J call TRBJ1-2; D remains ambiguous. Trimming took 8 bases from V and 0 from J, leaving 7 bases between them. The CDR3 runs to 12 residues. Germline loops: CDR1 MNHEY, CDR2 SVGAGI. The CDR3 spells CASSQPNYGYTF. The CDR3 DNA is TGTGCCAGCTCCCAACCTAACTATGGCTACACCTTC.

The rearrangement joins TRBV5-6 to TRBJ1-6; D is possibly TRBD1 (5 bases). Germline CDR1 and CDR2: SGHDT and YYEEEE. This CDR3 is built from 15 residues. The V end lost 3 bases, the J end lost 10 bases, and 17 bases lay between the germline ends. CDR3 bases: TGTGCCAGCAGCTATAACCCGAGGGGTAACTCACCCCTCCACTTT. The encoded protein is CASSYNPRGNSPLHF.

This chain uses TRBV5-1 with TRBJ2-7; 14 positions agree with TRBD2. Germline CDR1 reads SGHRS; CDR2 reads YFSETQ. V was pared by 4 bases and J by 3 bases, with 3 bases of the junction left unmatched. The CDR3 sequence is 15 residues long. The CDR3 sequence: CASSGLAGGYYEQYF. The CDR3 nucleotides read TGCGCCAGCAGCGGACTAGCGGGGGGTTACTACGAGCAGTACTTC.

This chain uses TRBV18 with TRBJ1-2, with D possibly TRBD1 on 5 matching bases. V was shortened by 8 bases and J by 1 base, with 11 bases between the two germline ends. This CDR3 region has 13 residues. The germline CDR1 and CDR2 sequences are KGHSH and LQKENI. CDR3 sequence (DNA): TGTGCCAGCCTCCGGGACCGTAACTATGGCTACACCTTC. Its protein product is CASLRDRNYGYTF. The variable domain in full, with the rest retrieved from reference TRBV18 and TRBJ1-2, is NAGVMQNPRHLVRRRGQEARLRCSPMKGHSHVYWYRQLPEEGLKFMVYLQKENIIDESGMPKERFSAEFPKEGPSILRIQQVVRGDSAAYFCASLRDRNYGYTFGSGTRLTVV.

The chain combines TRBV7-2 with TRBJ1-6; D gene ambiguous. Deletions cut 7 bases from V and 12 bases from J, with 16 bases between. CDR1 is SGHTA, CDR2 FQGNSA, per germline. There are 13 residues in the CDR3. CDR3 loop: CASMKERVEPLHF. The CDR3, as DNA: TGTGCCAGCATGAAAGAAAGGGTAGAACCCCTCCACTTT.